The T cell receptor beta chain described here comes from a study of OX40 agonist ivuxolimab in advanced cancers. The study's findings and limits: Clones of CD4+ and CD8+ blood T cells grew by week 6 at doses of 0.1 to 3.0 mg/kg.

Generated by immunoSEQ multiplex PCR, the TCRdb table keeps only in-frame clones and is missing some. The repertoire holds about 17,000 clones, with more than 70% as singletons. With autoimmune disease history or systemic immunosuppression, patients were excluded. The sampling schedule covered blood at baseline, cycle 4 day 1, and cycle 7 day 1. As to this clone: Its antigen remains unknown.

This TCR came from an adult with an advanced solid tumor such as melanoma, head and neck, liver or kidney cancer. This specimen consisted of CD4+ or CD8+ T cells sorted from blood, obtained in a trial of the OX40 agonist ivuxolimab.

CDR3 residues: CASSSGRGNQPQHF. DNA of the CDR3: TGTGCCAGCAGTTCTGGACGGGGCAATCAGCCCCAGCATTTT. The rearrangement joins TRBV28 to TRBJ1-5, with D unresolved. V was pared by 4 bases and J by 2 bases, with 9 bases between. CDR3 length equals 14 residues. In germline, CDR1 is MDHEN, CDR2 SYDVKM.